Listed below are T cell receptor beta chains from one sample, sequenced in a study of control samples from healthy donors and cancer patients. TCRdb's copy holds only in-frame clones and misses some; the assay was immunoSEQ multiplex PCR. Of approximately 44,000 clones listed, 65% to 80% were seen once; the top ten hold 17%. The sample comprised formalin-fixed, paraffin-embedded tissue. These receptor sequences come from a male donor with melanoma. CDR3s include the opening cysteine and the closing phenylalanine or tryptophan. Fields, in order: CDR3 DNA, CDR3 protein, V gene, J gene, D gene, clone size. D genes are given only for firm matches. Clone size, where shown, is once, few, many, or a class for clones that have expanded.

TGTGCTAGTGGTTCCGGACAGGGAGGGACTGAAGCTTTCTTT,CASGSGQGGTEAFF,TRBV12-5,TRBJ1-1,TRBD1,few
TGTGCCATCAGTGATTCCGGGACAGGGGGTTTTGGGGAGCAGTACTTC,CAISDSGTGGFGEQYF,TRBV10-3,TRBJ2-7,TRBD1,NA
TGTGCCAGCAGCGTATCCCGGAGCGCAGATACGCAGTATTTT,CASSVSRSADTQYF,TRBV9,TRBJ2-3,NA,NA
TGTGCCAGCAGCCCGGCGGCTAGCGGGAGCTACGAGCAGTACTTC,CASSPAASGSYEQYF,TRBV7-9,TRBJ2-7,TRBD2,NA
TGTGCCAGCAGCGATCGACAGGGGATCGGTGAGCAGTTCTTC,CASSDRQGIGEQFF,TRBV27,TRBJ2-1,TRBD1,few
TGTGCCAGCTCACCGGACAGACCATGGGACACTGAAGCTTTCTTT,CASSPDRPWDTEAFF,TRBV18,TRBJ1-1,NA,once
TGTGCCAGCAGCTTAGTGGGTGATACGCAGTATTTT,CASSLVGDTQYF,TRBV11-2,TRBJ2-3,NA,NA
TGTGCCAGCACTATCACAGATACGCAGTATTTT,CASTITDTQYF,TRBV2,TRBJ2-3,NA,few
TGTGCCATTAGTGAAGGGGCAGGGGGGGCCCACGAGCAGTACTTC,CAISEGAGGAHEQYF,TRBV10-3,TRBJ2-7,NA,NA
TGTGCCAGCAGCCCGGGACACTGGAACACTGAAGCTTTCTTT,CASSPGHWNTEAFF,TRBV6-5,TRBJ1-1,NA,NA
TGCAGCGCTGGACGGCCTAATGAAAAACTGTTTTTT,CSAGRPNEKLFF,TRBV29-1,TRBJ1-4,NA,NA
TGTGCCAGCAGTGAAGCGCTTGGAGGCAAGACCCAGTACTTC,CASSEALGGKTQYF,TRBV2,TRBJ2-5,NA,NA
TGTGCCAGCAGCTTACAGGGACCTGGTGGCACTGAAGCTTTCTTT,CASSLQGPGGTEAFF,TRBV7-9,TRBJ1-1,NA,NA
TGCGCCAGCAGCCAAGTTGTATGGGAGACCCAGTACTTC,CASSQVVWETQYF,TRBV4-1,TRBJ2-5,NA,NA
TGTGCCAGCGGCCAACTACCCCGGGGCTATGAGACTTTCTTT,CASGQLPRGYETFF,TRBV2,TRBJ1-1,NA,NA